This T cell receptor (beta chain) was obtained from a study of PD-L1 blockade in urothelial cancer. Study in general: Patients began atezolizumab, 1,200 mg intravenously every 3 weeks, in about 2014.

Assay used: immunoSEQ multiplex PCR; TCRdb lists only in-frame clones, some missing. The sample contains 65,000 to 80,000 clones, around 84% of which appear only once. Germline V gene data show CDR1 as MGHDK and CDR2 as SYGVNS. The CDR3 extends over 12 amino acids. With 2 bases removed from V and 3 bases from J, the gap between germline ends came to 4 bases. The chain combines TRBV25-1 with TRBJ2-5; D gene ambiguous. The source material was PBMCs, sampled around atezolizumab (anti-PD-L1) treatment. This TCR was recovered from a man aged 70-80 years with urothelial cancer. For the CDR3, the DNA is TGTGCCAGCAGTGAAGTAAAAGAGACCCAGTACTTC. Encoded protein: CASSEVKETQYF.